Detailed here is one T cell receptor (beta chain). Its antigen is unknown. Only in-frame clones appear in the TCRdb table, and some are missing; sequencing was by immunoSEQ multiplex PCR. The sample lists under 95,000 clones, approximately 86% occurring once. The cohort excluded patients with autoimmune disease history or systemic immunosuppression. These data belong to a study of OX40 agonist ivuxolimab in advanced cancers. Across the whole study: The patients' treatment was ivuxolimab, an agonistic anti-OX40 (CD134) antibody. One hepatocellular carcinoma and two cutaneous melanoma patients partially responded.

Germline V gives CDR1 SEHNR, CDR2 FQNEAQ (reference sequence). The length of the CDR3 is 16 residues. With V trimmed by 2 bases and J by 3 bases, 9 bases remained unmatched. Overall study findings and caveats: Determination of antigen specificity was not performed for the expanded peripheral T cells.

The rearrangement joins TRBV7-9 to TRBJ2-5; 7 positions agree with TRBD1. Here the sequenced sample was CD4+ or CD8+ T cells sorted from blood, taken in a trial of the OX40 agonist ivuxolimab. The sequence came from an adult with an advanced solid tumor such as melanoma, head and neck, liver or kidney cancer. Written as DNA, the CDR3 is TGTGCCAGCAGCTTAACTGGGGGACAGTCCGAAGAGACCCAGTACTTC. This encodes CASSLTGGQSEETQYF.